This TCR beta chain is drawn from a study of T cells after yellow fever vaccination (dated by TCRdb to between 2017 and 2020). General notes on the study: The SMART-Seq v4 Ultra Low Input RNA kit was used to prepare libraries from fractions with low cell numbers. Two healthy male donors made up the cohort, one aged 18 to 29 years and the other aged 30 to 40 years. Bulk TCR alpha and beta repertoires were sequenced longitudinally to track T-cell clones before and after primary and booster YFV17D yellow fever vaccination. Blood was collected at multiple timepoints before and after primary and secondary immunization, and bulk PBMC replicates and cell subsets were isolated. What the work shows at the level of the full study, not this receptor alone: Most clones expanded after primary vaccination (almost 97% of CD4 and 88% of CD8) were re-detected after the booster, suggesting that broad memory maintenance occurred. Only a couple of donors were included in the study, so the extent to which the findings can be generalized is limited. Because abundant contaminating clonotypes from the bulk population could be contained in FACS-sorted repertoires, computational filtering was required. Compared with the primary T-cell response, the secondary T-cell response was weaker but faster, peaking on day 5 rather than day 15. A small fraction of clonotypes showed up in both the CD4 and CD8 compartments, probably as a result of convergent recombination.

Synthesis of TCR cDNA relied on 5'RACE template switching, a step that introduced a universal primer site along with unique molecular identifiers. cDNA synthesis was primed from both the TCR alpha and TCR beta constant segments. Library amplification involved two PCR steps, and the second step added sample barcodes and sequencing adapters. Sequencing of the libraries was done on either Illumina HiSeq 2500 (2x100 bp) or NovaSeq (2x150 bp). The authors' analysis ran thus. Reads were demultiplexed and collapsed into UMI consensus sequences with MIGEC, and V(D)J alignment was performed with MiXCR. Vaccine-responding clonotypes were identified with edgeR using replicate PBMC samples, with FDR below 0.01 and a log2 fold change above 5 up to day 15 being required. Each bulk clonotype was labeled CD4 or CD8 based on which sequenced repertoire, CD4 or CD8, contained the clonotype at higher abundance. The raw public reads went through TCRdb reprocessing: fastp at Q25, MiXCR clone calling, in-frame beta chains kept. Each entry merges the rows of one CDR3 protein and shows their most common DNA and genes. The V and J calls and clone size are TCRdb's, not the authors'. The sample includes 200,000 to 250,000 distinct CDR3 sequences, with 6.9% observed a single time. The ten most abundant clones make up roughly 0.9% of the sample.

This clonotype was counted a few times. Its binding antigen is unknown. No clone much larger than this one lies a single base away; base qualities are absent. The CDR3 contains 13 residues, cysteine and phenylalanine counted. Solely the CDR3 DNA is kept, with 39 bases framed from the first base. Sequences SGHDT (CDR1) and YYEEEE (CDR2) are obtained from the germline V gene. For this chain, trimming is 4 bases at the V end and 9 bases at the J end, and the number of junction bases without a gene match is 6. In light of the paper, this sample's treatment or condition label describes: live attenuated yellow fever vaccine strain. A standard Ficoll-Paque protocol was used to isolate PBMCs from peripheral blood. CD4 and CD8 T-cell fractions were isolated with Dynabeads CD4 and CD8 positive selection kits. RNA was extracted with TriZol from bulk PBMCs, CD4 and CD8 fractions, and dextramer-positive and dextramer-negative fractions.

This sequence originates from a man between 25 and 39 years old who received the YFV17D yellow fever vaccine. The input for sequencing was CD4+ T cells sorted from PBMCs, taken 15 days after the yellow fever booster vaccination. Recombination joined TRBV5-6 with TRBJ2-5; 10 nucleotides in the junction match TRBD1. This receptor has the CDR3 CASSVGQGLAQYF. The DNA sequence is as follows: TGTGCCAGCAGCGTGGGACAGGGGTTGGCCCAGTACTTC.